Listed here are 20 T cell receptor beta chains from one sample, sequenced in a study of shared clonotypes between healthy human individuals (dated by TCRdb to the early 2020s). Library preparation employed the immunoSEQ multiplex PCR assay. This immuneACCESS table, as held by TCRdb, lists in-frame sequences with V and J called but not all clones. Of the missing ones, under half trace to an unresolved V gene in checked studies; the others have no known cause. Across this sample there are 2.5 million or so clones, with around 90% seen only once. The ten most abundant clones make up under 0.15% of the sample. The sequenced sample consisted of naive CD4+ T cells sorted from blood. The sample's cell subset or site label, decoded: CD45RA+ positively selected. Receptors were obtained from a man aged 18 to 29 in good health.

This clone appeared a few times. The chain has TRBV5-3 and TRBJ1-5; D is perhaps TRBD1 (5 bases). TRBV5-3 is filed as an ORF, its function uncertain. V lost 6 bases to trimming and J lost 7 bases, with 23 bases between them. This CDR3 contains 16 residues. The CDR3 loop reads CARTFGLGPRRQPQHF. CDR3 DNA: TGTGCCAGAACATTCGGGTTGGGACCTAGGCGACAGCCCCAGCATTTT.

This clone appeared once. The V call is TRBV19, the J call TRBJ2-1, with 10 bases aligning to TRBD2. This CDR3 region has 14 residues. Unmatched junction bases numbered 10, after V lost 8 bases and J lost 9 bases. CDR1 LNHDA and CDR2 SQIVND come from the germline V gene (reference sequence). CDR3 DNA: TGTGCCAGTTCTTTAGCGGGGGGCCCCTTTGAGCAGTTCTTC. This gives the protein CASSLAGGPFEQFF.

V and J are TRBV5-1 and TRBJ2-7, with TRBD2 matching over 11 bases. V shed 4 bases, J shed 4 bases, and the junction held 10 bases outside the gene matches. In germline, CDR1 is SGHRS, CDR2 YFSETQ. The CDR3 is made up of 16 amino acids. The CDR3 protein is CASSPDTSGSGYEQYF. The DNA of the CDR3 is TGCGCCAGCAGCCCAGACACTAGCGGGAGTGGTTACGAGCAGTACTTC.

The chain links TRBV27 to TRBJ1-1; 8 bases line up with TRBD1. Germline CDR1 MNHEY, CDR2 SMNVEV (reference sequence). This CDR3 comprises 14 residues. With 5 bases clipped from V and 3 bases from J, the junction kept 5 bases outside the gene matches. As DNA, the CDR3 is TGTGCCAGCAGTATGACAGGGGTATACACTGAAGCTTTCTTT. Its protein product is CASSMTGVYTEAFF.

The rearrangement uses TRBV6-5 and TRBJ2-2; maybe TRBD1 (5 bases). V lost 7 bases and J 6 bases, leaving 12 bases between the germline ends. The CDR3 is 13 residues long. Germline V gene sequence: CDR1 MNHEY, CDR2 SVGAGI. Here the CDR3 DNA reads TGTGCCAGCAATAAAGGGGCCGCCGGGGAGCTGTTTTTT. Its translation: CASNKGAAGELFF.

This clone was detected only once. CDR3 protein: CASSPAGDNNSPLHF. DNA for the CDR3: TGTGCCAGCAGCCCCGCAGGGGATAATAATTCACCCCTCCACTTT. The J gene is TRBJ1-6, the V gene TRBV9; a weak D match, TRBD1 (6 bases). V was clipped by 4 bases and J by 5 bases, with 13 bases between them. This CDR3 is 15 amino acids long. CDR1 and CDR2 from the germline V gene are SGDLS and YYNGEE. Drawing the rest from reference TRBV9 and TRBJ1-6, the complete variable domain is DSGVTQTPKHLITATGQRVTLRCSPRSGDLSVYWYQQSLDQGLQFLIQYYNGEERAKGNILERFSAQQFPDLHSELNLSSLELGDSALYFCASSPAGDNNSPLHFGNGTRLTVT.

The V call is TRBV6-1, the J call TRBJ2-7; TRBD1 agrees at 8 bases. The V segment lost 8 bases and the J segment 2 bases; nucleotides outside the gene matches: 11. This CDR3 region has 15 residues. Germline V gene sequence: CDR1 MNHNS, CDR2 SASEGT. In nucleotides, the CDR3 is TGTGCCAGCTCTTCAGGGTCGACAGGGGCCTACGAGCAGTACTTC. It specifies CASSSGSTGAYEQYF.

The J gene is TRBJ2-1, the V gene TRBV2; D is perhaps TRBD1 (5 bases). Germline values: CDR1 SNHLY, CDR2 FYNNEI. Trimming took 7 bases from V and 6 from J, leaving 10 bases between them. This CDR3 region has 12 residues. CDR3 DNA: TGTGCCAGCACCTACGACAGCAATGAGCAGTTCTTC. Encoded protein: CASTYDSNEQFF.

In its sample, this clone was seen a few times. The rearrangement joins TRBV30 to TRBJ1-6, with 8 bases identical to TRBD1. V dropped 0 bases and J dropped 7; count of bases not matched to a gene: 5. The CDR3 has 15 residues. Per germline, CDR1 GTSNPN and CDR2 SVGIG (reference sequence). The DNA of the CDR3 is TGTGCCTGGAGTGTACAAGACAGGGGAAATTCACCCCTCCACTTT. This encodes CAWSVQDRGNSPLHF. The full variable domain, rest sourced from reference TRBV30 and TRBJ1-6, is SQTIHQWPATLVQPVGSPLSLECTVEGTSNPNLYWYRQAAGRGLQLLFYSVGIGQISSEVPQNLSASRPQDRQFILSSKKLLLSDSGFYLCAWSVQDRGNSPLHFGNGTRLTVT.

The rearrangement uses TRBV5-1 and TRBJ1-1, with 12 bases aligning to TRBD1. V lost 7 bases to trimming and J lost 2 bases; unmatched junction nucleotides: 3. The CDR3 length is 14 residues. Germline loops: CDR1 SGHRS, CDR2 YFSETQ. The CDR3 sequence is CASGTGGTNTEAFF. CDR3 nucleotides: TGCGCCAGCGGGACAGGGGGCACCAACACTGAAGCTTTCTTT. The variable domain in full, with the rest retrieved from reference TRBV5-1 and TRBJ1-1, is KAGVTQTPRYLIKTRGQQVTLSCSPISGHRSVSWYQQTPGQGLQFLFEYFSETQRNKGNFPGRFSGRQFSNSRSEMNVSTLELGDSALYLCASGTGGTNTEAFFGQGTRLTVV.

The chain employs TRBV5-6 and TRBJ1-2, with a possible D match to TRBD1 (5 bases). The V end was cut by 4 bases, the J end by 5 bases, with 15 bases between. The germline CDR1 and CDR2 sequences are SGHDT and YYEEEE. The CDR3 is 14 amino acids. The CDR3 DNA is TGTGCCAGCAGCCCCGTCGGGACGGTATATGGCTACACCTTC. Protein product: CASSPVGTVYGYTF.

The genes are TRBV9 and TRBJ1-4; D might be TRBD1 (5 bases). Germline lookup yields CDR1 SGDLS and CDR2 YYNGEE. CDR3 length: 13 amino acids. V was trimmed by 0 bases and J by 8 bases, leaving 8 bases between them. Here the CDR3 reads CASSVEGVEKLFF. CDR3 coding DNA: TGTGCCAGCAGCGTAGAAGGGGTCGAAAAACTGTTTTTT.

The V and J genes are TRBV7-2 and TRBJ2-1; D uncertain. The germline V and J ends were trimmed by 5 bases and 7 bases, with 12 bases remaining between them. The CDR3 contains 13 residues. Germline CDR1 reads SGHTA; CDR2 reads FQGNSA. The DNA for the CDR3 is TGTGCCAGCAGCCGGTCCCGGGCGAATGAGCAGTTCTTC. It yields the protein CASSRSRANEQFF.

This chain's CDR3 is CASSQDPASQSYKFF. CDR3 DNA sequence: TGCGCCAGCAGCCAAGATCCGGCTAGCCAGTCCTACAAGTTCTTC. The chain links TRBV4-3 to TRBJ2-1; a possible D gene is TRBD2 (5 bases). The CDR3 totals 15 residues. CDR1 and CDR2 from the germline V gene are LGHNA and YSLEER. V was pared by 0 bases and J by 14 bases, with 20 bases between.

The chain is built from TRBV7-2 and TRBJ2-7; D remains unclear. Germline V lookup: CDR1 SGHTA, CDR2 FQGNSA. V lost 2 bases and J 4 bases, leaving 15 bases between the germline ends. The CDR3 extends over 15 amino acids. Written as DNA, the CDR3 is TGTGCCAGCAGCTTAAGGCCGGGCCAGACTTACGAGCAGTACTTC. Encoded protein: CASSLRPGQTYEQYF.

This clone was counted a single time. The rearrangement uses TRBV6-5 and TRBJ1-2; D possibly corresponds to TRBD1 (6 bases). Between the trimmed V and J ends, which lost 2 bases and 7 bases, there was a span of 17 bases. The CDR3 sequence is 15 residues long. Germline values: CDR1 MNHEY, CDR2 SVGAGI. The CDR3 spells CASSYDRGAPGGYTF. In DNA form, the CDR3 reads TGTGCCAGCAGTTACGACCGGGGGGCGCCGGGTGGCTACACCTTC.

The V and J genes are TRBV5-1 and TRBJ2-7; no definite D call. There are 15 residues in the CDR3. Germline V gives CDR1 SGHRS, CDR2 YFSETQ. Deletions cut 2 bases from V and 5 bases from J, with 17 bases between. Written as DNA, the CDR3 is TGCGCCAGCAGCTTTAATGACGCTCTGATCCACGAGCAGTACTTC. It codes for CASSFNDALIHEQYF.

The chain combines TRBV6-1 with TRBJ2-1, with D possibly matching TRBD2 (6 bases). CDR3 size: 15 residues. Trimming left V 8 bases short and J 4 bases short, with 18 bases between. In germline, CDR1 is MNHNS, CDR2 SASEGT. This chain's CDR3 is CASFSHGSIYNEQFF. Written as DNA, the CDR3 is TGTGCCAGCTTCTCGCACGGGAGCATATACAATGAGCAGTTCTTC.

This chain uses TRBV7-2 with TRBJ2-1, with D unclear. The CDR3 is 15 amino acids. CDR1 and CDR2 (germline): SGHTA, FQGNSA. V lost 6 bases, J lost 6 bases, and 18 bases lay in between. The CDR3 loop reads CASRIWLEQGNEQFF. CDR3 DNA sequence: TGTGCCAGCAGGATTTGGTTGGAACAAGGCAATGAGCAGTTCTTC. Filled out from reference TRBV7-2 and TRBJ2-1, the complete variable domain reads GAGVSQSPSNKVTEKGKDVELRCDPISGHTALYWYRQSLGQGLEFLIYFQGNSAPDKSGLPSDRFSAERTGGSVSTLTIQRTQQEDSAVYLCASRIWLEQGNEQFFGPGTRLTVL.

The rearrangement uses TRBV7-9 and TRBJ2-2; D perhaps matches TRBD1 (6 bases). The V gene lost 4 bases and the J gene lost 2 bases, with 23 bases spanning the gap. Germline loops: CDR1 SEHNR, CDR2 FQNEAQ (reference sequence). The CDR3 extends over 19 amino acids. Written as DNA, the CDR3 is TGTGCCAGCAGCTCCCCTTTCGGCAGGGGTCTTACCAACACCGGGGAGCTGTTTTTT. This translates into CASSSPFGRGLTNTGELFF.